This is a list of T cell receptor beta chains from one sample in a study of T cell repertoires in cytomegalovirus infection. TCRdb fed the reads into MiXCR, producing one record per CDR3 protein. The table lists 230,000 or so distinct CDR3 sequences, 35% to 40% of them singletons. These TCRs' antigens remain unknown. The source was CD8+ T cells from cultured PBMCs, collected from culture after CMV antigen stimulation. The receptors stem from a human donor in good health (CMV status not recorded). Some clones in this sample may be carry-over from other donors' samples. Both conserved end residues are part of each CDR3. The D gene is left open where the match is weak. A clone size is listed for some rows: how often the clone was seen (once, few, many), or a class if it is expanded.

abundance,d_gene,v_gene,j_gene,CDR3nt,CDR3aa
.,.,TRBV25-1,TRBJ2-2,TGTGCCAGCAGTGAATCGGAAGTCACCGGGGAGCTGTTTTTT,CASSESEVTGELFF
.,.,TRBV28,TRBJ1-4,TGTGCCAGCAGTTTGTCCAGGGGAGGGGAAAAACTGTTTTTT,CASSLSRGGEKLFF
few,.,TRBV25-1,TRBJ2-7,TGTGCCAGCAGTGAAAAGGAAATAGGAGACGAGCAGTACTTC,CASSEKEIGDEQYF
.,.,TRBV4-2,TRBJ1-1,TGTGCCAGCAGCCAAGACCCGGGGGCAAGCACTGAAGCTTTCTTT,CASSQDPGASTEAFF
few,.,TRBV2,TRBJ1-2,TGTGCCAGCAGTGGGTTACAGACAGCACTTAACTATGGCTACACCTTC,CASSGLQTALNYGYTF
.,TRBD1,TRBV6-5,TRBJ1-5,TGTGCCAGCAGTTATGGGACAGCAGGAGATCAGCCCCAGCATTTT,CASSYGTAGDQPQHF
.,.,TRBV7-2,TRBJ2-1,TGTGCCAGCAGCCCCGCGAGGGAGCAGTTCTTC,CASSPAREQFF
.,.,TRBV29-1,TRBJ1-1,TGCAGCAAGGAAGGGCAGAAACTCATGAACACTGAAGCTTTCTTT,CSKEGQKLMNTEAFF
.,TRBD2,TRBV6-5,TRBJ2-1,TGTGCCAGCACCTTGAGCGGGGTCTACAATGAGCAGTTCTTC,CASTLSGVYNEQFF
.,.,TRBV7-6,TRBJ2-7,TGTGCCAGCAGCCGGGAGACAGGGATCCACGAGCAGTACTTC,CASSRETGIHEQYF
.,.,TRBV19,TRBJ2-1,TGTGCCAGTAGTCCCTGGGACTTTGACAATGAGCAGTTCTTC,CASSPWDFDNEQFF
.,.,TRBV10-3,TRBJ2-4,TGTGCCATCAGTGAGGGACCCGGGGTGCTAGCCAAAAACATTCAGTACTTC,CAISEGPGVLAKNIQYF
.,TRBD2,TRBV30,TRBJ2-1,TGTGCCTGGGCCCAGGGAGGGACTAGGACCGACAATGAGCAGTTCTTC,CAWAQGGTRTDNEQFF
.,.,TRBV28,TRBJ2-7,TGTGCCAGCAGTTTGGGCCAGGGGAGAAACGAGCAGTACTTC,CASSLGQGRNEQYF
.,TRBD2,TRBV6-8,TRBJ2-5,TGTGCCAGCAGTTACAGGGGTAGCGGGAGAGAAGAGACCCAGTACTTC,CASSYRGSGREETQYF
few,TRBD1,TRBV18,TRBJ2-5,TGTGCCAGCTCACCAAGGCAGGGGGTCCGGGAGACCCAGTACTTC,CASSPRQGVRETQYF
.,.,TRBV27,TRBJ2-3,TGTGCCAGCAGTTTTCGCAGGGTTGCAGATACGCAGTATTTT,CASSFRRVADTQYF
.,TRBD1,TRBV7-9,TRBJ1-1,TGTGCCAGCAGCTCTTCCCGACAGGGGATTGGAGGCACTGAAGCTTTCTTT,CASSSSRQGIGGTEAFF
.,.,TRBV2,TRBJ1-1,TGTGCCAGCCCTAGCGAAAGGGGGTCCGCTTTCTTT,CASPSERGSAFF
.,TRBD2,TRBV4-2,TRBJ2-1,TGTGCCAGCAGTTATAGCGGGAGTGGTGAGCAGTTCTTC,CASSYSGSGEQFF
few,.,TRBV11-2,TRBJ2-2,TGTGCCAGCAGCTTAGTTGCTCGTGGGGAGCTGTTTTTT,CASSLVARGELFF
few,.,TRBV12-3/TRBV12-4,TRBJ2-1,TGTGCCAGCAGTCCCACAAGGAATGAGCAGTTCTTC,CASSPTRNEQFF
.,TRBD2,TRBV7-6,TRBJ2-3,TGTGCCAGCAGCTTAGCGCTAGCGGGAGGACCCACCCATACGCAGTATTTT,CASSLALAGGPTHTQYF
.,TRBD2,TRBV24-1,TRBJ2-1,TGTGCCACCAGTGACTCAATACGGACTAGCGACTTCCCAGCCTCCAATGAGCAGTTCTTC,CATSDSIRTSDFPASNEQFF
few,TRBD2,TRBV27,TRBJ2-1,TGTGCCAGCAGACCGGGACTAGCGGGAGGTGAGCAGTTCTTC,CASRPGLAGGEQFF
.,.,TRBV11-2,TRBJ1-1,TGTGCCAGCAGCCTCTGGAGGGAGTCTGATGAAGCTTTCTTT,CASSLWRESDEAFF
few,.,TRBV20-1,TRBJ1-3,TGCAGTGCTAGAGACCAAGGAGAACTATCTGGAAACACCATATATTTT,CSARDQGELSGNTIYF
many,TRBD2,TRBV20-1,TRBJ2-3,TGCAGTGCTGGGAGGACTAGCGGGGGAGCCACAGATACGCAGTATTTT,CSAGRTSGGATDTQYF
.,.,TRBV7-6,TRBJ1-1,TGTGCCAGCAGCTTAGGGCCCCGAATTGAAGCTTTCTTT,CASSLGPRIEAFF
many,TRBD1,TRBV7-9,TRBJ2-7,TGTGCCAGCAGCTTACTCCCAGGACAGGGGCGCGAGCAGTACTTC,CASSLLPGQGREQYF
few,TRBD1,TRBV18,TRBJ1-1,TGTGCCAGCTCACTCCGGGACAGGGGCGGCACTGAAGCTTTCTTT,CASSLRDRGGTEAFF
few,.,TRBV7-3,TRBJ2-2,TGTGCCAGCAGCTTAACGGACGGAAGCACCGGGGAGCTGTTTTTT,CASSLTDGSTGELFF
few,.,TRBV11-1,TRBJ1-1,TGTGCCAGCAGCTCCGGGACGGGGAACACTGAAGCTTTCTTT,CASSSGTGNTEAFF
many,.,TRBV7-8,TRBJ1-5,TGTGCCAGCAGCTTACAGGCAGGGACTCTTGTGGATCAGCCCCAGCATTTT,CASSLQAGTLVDQPQHF
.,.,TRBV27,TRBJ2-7,TGTGCCAGCAGTCTCCGACAGGAGGGCTACGAGCAGTACTTC,CASSLRQEGYEQYF
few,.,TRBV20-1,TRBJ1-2,TGCAGTGCTCAGGGACACCACCTCTATGGCTACACCTTC,CSAQGHHLYGYTF
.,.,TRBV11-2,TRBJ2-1,TGTGCCAGCAGCTTGCCGGGGCGACCCTCCAATGAGCAGTTCTTC,CASSLPGRPSNEQFF
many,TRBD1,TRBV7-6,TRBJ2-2,TGTGCCAGCAGCTTAGGACAGGGTTACGGAGGCGGGGAGCTGTTTTTT,CASSLGQGYGGGELFF
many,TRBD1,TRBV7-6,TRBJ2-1,TGTGCCAGCAGCCCCCGGACAGGGGGCCAATACAATGAGCAGTTCTTC,CASSPRTGGQYNEQFF
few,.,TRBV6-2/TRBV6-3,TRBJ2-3,TGTGCCAGCAGTTATTTGTGGGATACGCAGTATTTT,CASSYLWDTQYF
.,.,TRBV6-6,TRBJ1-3,TGTGCCTGCATGCGGCAGGGGAGCTCTGGAAACACCATATATTTT,CACMRQGSSGNTIYF
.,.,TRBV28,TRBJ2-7,TGTGCCAGCAGTTACCGGAGGGCGGGCAGCTCCTACGAGCAGTACTTC,CASSYRRAGSSYEQYF
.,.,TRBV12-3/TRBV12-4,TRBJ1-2,TGTGCCAGCAGTTTAGAAGGAGGGGTGAACTATGGCTACACCTTC,CASSLEGGVNYGYTF
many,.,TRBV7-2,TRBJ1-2,TGTGCCAGCTACCTTAGGGGGGGGCTTGATGGCTACACCTTC,CASYLRGGLDGYTF
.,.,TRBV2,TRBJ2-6,TGTGCCAGCAGCGAAGAAGGCCCAAGCTCTGGGGCCAACGTCCTGACTTTC,CASSEEGPSSGANVLTF
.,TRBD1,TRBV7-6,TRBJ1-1,TGTGCCAGCAGCTCAGGGGGCAAGGGCACTGAAGCTTTCTTT,CASSSGGKGTEAFF
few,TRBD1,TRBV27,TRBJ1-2,TGTGCCAGCAGCGACAGGGTTGCGGATGGCTACACCTTC,CASSDRVADGYTF
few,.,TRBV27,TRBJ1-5,TGTGCCAGCAGTTTATCGGGTGGGCAAGATCAGCCCCAGCATTTT,CASSLSGGQDQPQHF
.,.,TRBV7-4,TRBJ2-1,TGTGCCAGCAGCTCCCCGGAGAGATCCCTCAATGAGCAGTTCTTC,CASSSPERSLNEQFF
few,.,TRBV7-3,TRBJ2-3,TGTGCCAGCAGCTTAACGACTCGCGGGGCGATCACAGATACGCAGTATTTT,CASSLTTRGAITDTQYF
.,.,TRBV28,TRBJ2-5,TGTGCCAGCAGTTCCCGGGAAAGAGAAGGCCAGTACTTC,CASSSREREGQYF